A selection of T cell receptor beta chains follows, all from one sample in a study of blood T cell repertoires in COVID-19. Sequencing was performed with immunoSEQ multiplex PCR; in TCRdb, only in-frame clones are kept and a portion is missing. The sample shows about 350,000 clones, 87% of them seen only once. The sample taken for sequencing was PBMCs or T cells enriched from blood (not recorded which). All receptors come from a woman aged 25 to 39 who had recovered from COVID-19. CDR3s include the opening cysteine and the closing phenylalanine or tryptophan. The order of the fields is clone size, D gene, J gene, V gene, CDR3 DNA, CDR3 protein. A D gene is named only where the DNA matches it firmly. For some rows the clone size is stated as once, few or many, or as a class when expanded; others skip it.

size: .
D: .
J: TRBJ2-7
V: TRBV19
DNA: TGTGCCAGTAGTATAGAGGAGGGTAGCGAGCAGTACTTC
CDR3: CASSIEEGSEQYF

size: .
D: TRBD1
J: TRBJ2-2
V: TRBV5-4
DNA: TGTGCCAGCAGCGCGGCTCCCGGGACAGGGGAGACCGGGGAGCTGTTTTTT
CDR3: CASSAAPGTGETGELFF

size: .
D: .
J: TRBJ2-1
V: TRBV5-6
DNA: TGTGCCAGCAGATCCGCCCCGGGCCCAAGGGGTGAGCAGTTCTTC
CDR3: CASRSAPGPRGEQFF

size: .
D: .
J: TRBJ1-1
V: TRBV7-2
DNA: TGTGCCAGCAGTCCCCAGGTTGTGGTGGGCACTGAAGCTTTCTTT
CDR3: CASSPQVVVGTEAFF

size: once
D: TRBD2
J: TRBJ2-1
V: TRBV4-2
DNA: TGTGCCAGCAGCTCTCTTCCCGGGACTAGCGGGAGTTACAATGAGCAGTTCTTC
CDR3: CASSSLPGTSGSYNEQFF

size: .
D: TRBD1
J: TRBJ2-1
V: TRBV4-2
DNA: TGTGCCAGCAGCCCCGTGGGACAGAACTACAATGAGCAGTTCTTC
CDR3: CASSPVGQNYNEQFF

size: .
D: .
J: TRBJ1-5
V: TRBV19
DNA: TGTGCCAGTAGTTCGGGACTGAATCAGCCCCAGCATTTT
CDR3: CASSSGLNQPQHF

size: .
D: TRBD1
J: TRBJ1-2
V: TRBV5-1
DNA: TGCGCCAGCAGCTTGGATCAGGGGGGCTATGGCTACACCTTC
CDR3: CASSLDQGGYGYTF

size: .
D: .
J: TRBJ1-1
V: TRBV14
DNA: TGTGCCAGCAGCCGCGTGGAGTCCACTGAAGCTTTCTTT
CDR3: CASSRVESTEAFF

size: .
D: .
J: TRBJ2-2
V: TRBV9
DNA: TGTGCCAGCAGCCGATATGCGCTAGCTGACACCGGGGAGCTGTTTTTT
CDR3: CASSRYALADTGELFF

size: .
D: TRBD2
J: TRBJ2-3
V: TRBV10-3
DNA: TGTGCCATCAGTGCGACTAGCGGGGGTACGGATACGCAGTATTTT
CDR3: CAISATSGGTDTQYF

size: .
D: TRBD2
J: TRBJ2-1
V: TRBV7-2
DNA: TGTGCCAGCGATCCCGGGACTAGCGGGAGTGAGCAGTTCTTC
CDR3: CASDPGTSGSEQFF

size: .
D: .
J: TRBJ1-2
V: TRBV7-9
DNA: TGTGCCAGCAGCTTCCCCGACACTGAGTATGGCTACACCTTC
CDR3: CASSFPDTEYGYTF

size: .
D: .
J: TRBJ2-3
V: TRBV7-6
DNA: TGTGCCAGCAGCCGCAGGGCGAGCAGCAGCACAGATACGCAGTATTTT
CDR3: CASSRRASSSTDTQYF

size: .
D: .
J: TRBJ1-5
V: TRBV24-1
DNA: TGTGCCACCAGTGATAACCAACGAGGGCTACATCAGCCCCAGCATTTT
CDR3: CATSDNQRGLHQPQHF

size: .
D: .
J: TRBJ1-1
V: TRBV19
DNA: TGTGCCAGTTGGGGACACGACCGAGGTGAAGCTTTCTTT
CDR3: CASWGHDRGEAFF